The rows below give T cell receptor beta chains drawn from one sample of a study of blood T cell repertoires in COVID-19. TCRdb's table, derived via immunoSEQ multiplex PCR, lists solely in-frame clones and lacks some. The repertoire includes under 450,000 clones, approximately 86% of them detected once, and roughly 7.2% sits in the top ten. Sequenced: peripheral blood. The source of these receptors is a woman aged 60-75 years with COVID-19, enrolled during active disease. CDR3s include the opening cysteine and the closing phenylalanine or tryptophan. Each record gives: clone size, V gene, J gene, D gene, CDR3 DNA, CDR3 protein. The D gene is left open where the match is weak. Expanded clones are given a class, and other clones once, few, many or no size at all.

-	TRBV6-2/TRBV6-3	TRBJ2-7	TRBD2	TGTGCCAGCAGTTACCTAGGGCTAGCGGTGTACGAGCAGTACTTC	CASSYLGLAVYEQYF
-	TRBV9	TRBJ2-1	-	TGTGCCAGCAGCGCGTCGAGAAGAACTGTTTACAATGAGCAGTTCTTC	CASSASRRTVYNEQFF
-	TRBV2	TRBJ1-5	TRBD1	TGTGCCAGCAGGGCGGGACAGGGGGTTAATCAGCCCCAGCATTTT	CASRAGQGVNQPQHF
-	TRBV5-1	TRBJ2-7	TRBD1	TGCGCCAGCAGCACCGGGACAGCTTCCTACGAGCAGTACTTC	CASSTGTASYEQYF
once	TRBV5-1	TRBJ2-2	TRBD1	TGCGCCAGCAGCTTGGATGCAGGGGGCACCGGGGAGCTGTTTTTT	CASSLDAGGTGELFF
-	TRBV7-9	TRBJ2-1	TRBD1	TGTGCCAGCAGCAAGGGACAGAGCTCCTACAATGAGCAGTTCTTC	CASSKGQSSYNEQFF
once	TRBV30	TRBJ2-3	-	TGTGCCTGGAGTGTGTTTGCAGTCGCAGATACGCAGTATTTT	CAWSVFAVADTQYF
-	TRBV11-3	TRBJ1-1	-	TGTGCCAGCAGCCCCAGGTGGGACATTTCGAACACTGAAGCTTTCTTT	CASSPRWDISNTEAFF
few	TRBV5-4	TRBJ2-5	TRBD2	TGTGCCAGCAGCTTGGCTGGCGGACTAGCGGGGGGAGAGACCCAGTACTTC	CASSLAGGLAGGETQYF
-	TRBV5-1	TRBJ2-5	-	TGCGCCAGCAGCTTCCCGCAAGAGACCCAGTACTTC	CASSFPQETQYF
-	TRBV6-6	TRBJ1-1	-	TGTGCCAGCAGTGCCCCGGGGGGTGGGACTGAAGCTTTCTTT	CASSAPGGGTEAFF
-	TRBV9	TRBJ1-1	TRBD1	TGTGCCAGCAGCGGGTCCGGGACAGGGTACGGGAACACTGAAGCTTTCTTT	CASSGSGTGYGNTEAFF
-	TRBV7-8	TRBJ2-4	TRBD2	TGTGCCAGCAGCACCAGGGAGGGGGCCAAAAACATTCAGTACTTC	CASSTREGAKNIQYF
-	TRBV5-4	TRBJ1-2	TRBD1	TGTGCCAGCAGCTTTAGGACAGGGGGCGACTATGGCTACACCTTC	CASSFRTGGDYGYTF
many	TRBV6-5	TRBJ2-7	-	TGTGCCAGCCTCCGGTTGGGCAGCTACGAGCAGTACTTC	CASLRLGSYEQYF
-	TRBV4-3	TRBJ2-7	TRBD1	TGCGCCAGCAGCCAAAGTACGGACAGGTTCTACGAGCAGTACTTC	CASSQSTDRFYEQYF
-	TRBV5-5	TRBJ1-2	-	TGTGCCAGCAGCGCCGGGAGCTCCTATGGCTACACCTTC	CASSAGSSYGYTF
-	TRBV5-6	TRBJ1-2	-	TGTGCCAGCAGCTTACGAGGAAACTATGGCTACACCTTC	CASSLRGNYGYTF
once	TRBV7-7	TRBJ2-7	TRBD1	TGTGCCAGCAGCCGTGGGACAGCTTCCAACTACGAGCAGTACTTC	CASSRGTASNYEQYF
-	TRBV28	TRBJ1-5	-	TGTGCCAGCAGTTTAGGGGGGGCGAGGAATCAGCCCCAGCATTTT	CASSLGGARNQPQHF
-	TRBV6-5	TRBJ2-3	-	TGTGCCAGCAGTTACTCCGGGGGAGCCAGCACAGATACGCAGTATTTT	CASSYSGGASTDTQYF
-	TRBV6-5	TRBJ2-7	TRBD1	TGTGCCAGCAGTTTCGGACAGGGGGTCTTAGAGCAGTACTTC	CASSFGQGVLEQYF
once	TRBV6-2/TRBV6-3	TRBJ1-6	-	TGTGCCAGCAGTTACCCGGGGTATAATTCACCCCTCCACTTT	CASSYPGYNSPLHF
-	TRBV6-6	TRBJ2-7	TRBD1	TGTGCCAGCAGTCCGGGACAGGGGGCGCGAGAGCAGTACTTC	CASSPGQGAREQYF
-	TRBV19	TRBJ1-3	-	TGTGCCAGTAGCAAAACCGGGAAAACTGGAAACACCATATATTTT	CASSKTGKTGNTIYF
-	TRBV19	TRBJ1-2	TRBD1	TGTGCCAGTAGTATGCCCAGGGGGCGCGGATCTGGGGGCTACACCTTC	CASSMPRGRGSGGYTF
once	TRBV18	TRBJ1-1	-	TGTGCCAGCTCAACCCAGAGACAGGAGTCTTTCTTT	CASSTQRQESFF
-	TRBV12-2	TRBJ1-5	-	TGTGCAAGTCGCTTAGAGGGGAGGGTGAGATGGGAGAATCAGCCCCAGCATTTT	CASRLEGRVRWENQPQHF
-	TRBV9	TRBJ2-2	TRBD2	TGTGCCAGCAGCGGTAGCGGGGGGACGTACACCGGGGAGCTGTTTTTT	CASSGSGGTYTGELFF
-	TRBV20-1	TRBJ1-2	TRBD1	TGCAGTGCTAGTCAGGGGGTGTTTAACTATGGCTACACCTTC	CSASQGVFNYGYTF
-	TRBV19	TRBJ2-2	-	TGTGCCAGTTCTACAGGCCTAACCGGGGAGCTGTTTTTT	CASSTGLTGELFF
-	TRBV11-2	TRBJ1-6	TRBD1	TGTGCCAGCAGCCGACGGGACAGGCTAAATTCACCCCTCCACTTT	CASSRRDRLNSPLHF
-	TRBV12-3/TRBV12-4	TRBJ1-1	-	TGTGCCAGCAGTTTAGTATCGGCTGAAGCTTTCTTT	CASSLVSAEAFF
-	TRBV4-1	TRBJ1-4	TRBD1	TGCGCCAGCAGCCGGACAGGGGGGGGAGCTAATGAAAAACTGTTTTTT	CASSRTGGGANEKLFF
-	TRBV7-2	TRBJ2-3	-	TGTGCCAGCAGCACTCACACAGATACGCAGTATTTT	CASSTHTDTQYF
-	TRBV4-3	TRBJ1-3	-	TGCGCCAGCAGCCAAGATTGGGAGAACTCTGGAAACACCATATATTTT	CASSQDWENSGNTIYF
few	TRBV10-1	TRBJ2-2	-	TGCGCCAGCCGCACAAGCACCGGGGAGCTGTTTTTT	CASRTSTGELFF
-	TRBV7-9	TRBJ2-3	TRBD2	TGTGCCAGCAGCTTGGGTCGGGGGGGCACAGATACGCAGTATTTT	CASSLGRGGTDTQYF
-	TRBV2	TRBJ2-2	TRBD1	TGTGCCAGCACCCTCCTGGGGACAGGGAACACCGGGGAGCTGTTTTTT	CASTLLGTGNTGELFF